Below, 26 T cell receptor beta chains from the same sample are listed, as sequenced in a study of preoperative IRX-2 immunotherapy in early breast cancer. The sample's treatment: preoperative locoregional IRX-2 cytokine immunotherapy. Only in-frame clones appear in the TCRdb table, and some are missing; sequencing was by immunoSEQ multiplex PCR. This sample carries fewer than 25,000 clones, 85% of them seen once, and the ten largest clones take 1.2%. Source: lymph node tissue, taken after IRX-2 immunotherapy. These receptors all come from a human donor with breast cancer.

The genes are TRBV19 and TRBJ1-1, with D perhaps TRBD1 (6 bases). V lost 3 bases and J 1 base, leaving 15 bases between the germline ends. The germline CDR1 and CDR2 sequences are LNHDA and SQIVND (reference sequence). The CDR3 contains 16 residues. CDR3 sequence: CASSMQSGHPNTEAFF. CDR3 sequence (DNA): TGTGCCAGTAGTATGCAGTCGGGACACCCGAACACTGAAGCTTTCTTT.

This chain joins TRBV14 and TRBJ1-6; 7 nucleotides match TRBD1. CDR3 size: 16 residues. Germline-derived CDR1 and CDR2 are SGHDN and FVKESK. The trim removed 3 bases at V and 2 bases at J, leaving 4 bases unmatched. CDR3 loop: CASSQRQGPYNSPLHF. Written as DNA, the CDR3 is TGTGCCAGCAGCCAGAGACAGGGACCCTATAATTCACCCCTCCACTTT.

This sequence joins TRBV28 and TRBJ1-1; no clear D gene. Deletions cut 2 bases from V and 11 bases from J, with 15 bases between. Germline V gene sequence: CDR1 MDHEN, CDR2 SYDVKM. The CDR3 consists of 13 residues. DNA of the CDR3: TGTGCCAGCAGTTTAAGGCCCTCCGGGGTCGCTTTCTTT. The encoded protein is CASSLRPSGVAFF.

The gene calls are TRBV14 and TRBJ2-1, with 10 bases that match TRBD2. This CDR3 is 15 amino acids long. Trimming at V came to 3 bases and at J to 4 bases, leaving 3 bases not matched to a gene. Germline V gene lookup returns CDR1 SGHDN and CDR2 FVKESK. Here the CDR3 reads CASSQASGSYNEQFF. DNA of the CDR3: TGTGCCAGCAGCCAGGCTAGCGGGAGTTACAATGAGCAGTTCTTC.

The J gene is TRBJ1-5, the V gene TRBV1. TRBV1 is designated a pseudogene. The CDR3 totals 12 residues. Here the CDR3 DNA reads TGCGCCAGCAGCCATCTCCATCAGCCCCAGCATTTT. Translation: CASSHLHQPQHF.

This clone has a single count. One end of the junction varies from germline; a read error may be responsible. The J gene is TRBJ2-2, the V gene TRBV6-8; 8 bases are a match to TRBD1. Germline values: CDR1 MNHGY, CDR2 SAAAGT. CDR3 length equals 15 residues. CDR3 nucleotides: TGTGCCATCAGTGGGACAGGATGGTTGGCCGGGGAGCTGTTTTTT. Its protein product is CAISGTGWLAGELFF.

The count of this clone is one. The rearrangement joins TRBV10-2 to TRBJ2-5; unclear D gene. The V gene's germline CDR1 is WSHSY and CDR2 SAAADI. The CDR3 spans 14 residues. The ends were cut back, 0 bases at V and 3 bases at J, with 8 bases in the middle. CDR3 protein: CASSESALKETQYF. The CDR3 bases are TGCGCCAGCAGTGAGTCGGCACTGAAAGAGACCCAGTACTTC.

The chain recombines TRBV29-1 with TRBJ2-7; the D is unclear. V gave up 0 bases and J gave up 1 base, with 4 bases separating them. CDR3 length equals 12 residues. From germline, CDR1 is SQVTM and CDR2 ANQGSEA. The CDR3 nucleotides read TGCAGCGTTGAAGAGGGGTCCTACGAGCAGTACTTC. This encodes CSVEEGSYEQYF.

This chain links TRBV4-1 with TRBJ1-5; D is uncertain. Trimming cost V 0 bases and J 9 bases, with 15 bases left between them. This CDR3 region has 15 residues. The germline gives CDR1 MGHRA, CDR2 YSYEKL. CDR3 sequence: CASSQDLDPSWPQHF. CDR3 DNA: TGCGCCAGCAGCCAAGATCTGGACCCGTCGTGGCCCCAGCATTTT.

The V call is TRBV6-8, the J call TRBJ1-1, with D possibly TRBD1 on 5 matching bases. V dropped 7 bases and J dropped 5 bases, with 14 bases sitting between them. The CDR3 extends over 13 amino acids. Looked up from germline, CDR1 is MNHGY and CDR2 is SAAAGT. This chain's CDR3 is CASNGGEGTEAFF. In DNA form, the CDR3 reads TGTGCCAGCAACGGGGGAGAAGGGACTGAAGCTTTCTTT.

The chain employs TRBV28 and TRBJ1-5; D is unresolved. The V end was cut by 2 bases, the J end by 7 bases, with 15 bases between. CDR1 MDHEN and CDR2 SYDVKM come from the germline V gene. The CDR3 is made up of 15 amino acids. CDR3 sequence: CASSLVPLEAQPQHF. The DNA of the CDR3 is TGTGCCAGCAGTTTAGTCCCCCTTGAGGCACAGCCCCAGCATTTT.

V usage is TRBV5-1 and J usage is TRBJ2-2; D is ambiguous. The CDR3 has 16 residues. V was pared by 4 bases and J by 0 bases, with 13 bases between. Looked up from germline, CDR1 is SGHRS and CDR2 is YFSETQ. Here the CDR3 reads CASSPRPPTNTGELFF. The CDR3 nucleotides are TGCGCCAGCAGCCCCAGACCCCCAACGAACACCGGGGAGCTGTTTTTT.

Turning to this clone: Additional DNA sequences in this sample encode the identical CDR3. This sequence joins TRBV5-1 and TRBJ1-3, with D maybe TRBD1 (6 bases). V was cut by 3 bases and J by 2 bases, with 9 bases left in between. The CDR3 is 14 residues long. CDR1 and CDR2 (germline): SGHRS, YFSETQ. This CDR3 reads CASSSQGTGNTIYF. CDR3 bases: TGCGCCAGCAGCTCACAGGGTACTGGAAACACCATATATTTT.

V and J are TRBV6-8 and TRBJ2-7, with a weak D call TRBD1 (6 bases). This CDR3 is built from 14 residues. Germline CDR1 is MNHGY and CDR2 is SAAAGT. Trimming stripped 7 bases from V and 0 bases from J, with 13 bases between. CDR3 nucleotide sequence: TGTGCCAGCAAGGGAACAGGGACCTCCTACGAGCAGTACTTC. Its translation is CASKGTGTSYEQYF.

This rearrangement joins TRBV1 to TRBJ2-1; the table names TRBD2, a call not compared with the DNA. TRBV1 is termed a pseudogene. The CDR3 totals 18 residues. The CDR3 DNA reads TGCACCAGCAGCCAAGCAGCGGGGGGATATGAGTCCTACAATGAGCAGTTCTTC. Its protein is CTSSQAAGGYESYNEQFF.

The rearrangement uses TRBV30 and TRBJ2-2; TRBD1 agrees at 7 bases. V lost 3 bases to trimming and J lost 7 bases; unmatched junction nucleotides: 5. The CDR3 spans 13 residues. Germline assignment: CDR1 GTSNPN and CDR2 SVGIG (reference sequence). The CDR3 is CAWSPTGVGELFF. The DNA of the CDR3 is TGTGCCTGGAGCCCTACAGGGGTCGGGGAGCTGTTTTTT. Full variable domain (outside the CDR3, taken from reference TRBV30 and TRBJ2-2): SQTIHQWPATLVQPVGSPLSLECTVEGTSNPNLYWYRQAAGRGLQLLFYSVGIGQISSEVPQNLSASRPQDRQFILSSKKLLLSDSGFYLCAWSPTGVGELFFGEGSRLTVL.

In this sample, this clone turned up once. The rearrangement joins TRBV6-8 to TRBJ1-6; 7 positions agree with TRBD1. CDR3 size: 15 residues. V gave up 4 bases and J gave up 9 bases; unmatched junction bases: 9. Germline loops: CDR1 MNHGY, CDR2 SAAAGT. The CDR3 nucleotides are TGTGCCAGCAGTTTGTTCGACAGGGTGACTTCACCCCTCCACTTT. Amino acid sequence: CASSLFDRVTSPLHF.

The rearrangement links TRBV7-8 to TRBJ1-4, with D tentatively TRBD1 (5 bases). The CDR3 extends over 13 amino acids. Per germline, CDR1 SGHVS and CDR2 FQNEAQ. Deletions cut 3 bases from V and 8 bases from J, with 10 bases between. The CDR3 sequence is CASSFHGGEKLFF. The CDR3, as DNA: TGTGCCAGCAGCTTCCACGGGGGAGAAAAACTGTTTTTT.

Written as DNA, the CDR3 is TGTGCCAGCAGTCCCAGACAGGACTCTCGCTATGGCTACACCTTC. Amino acids: CASSPRQDSRYGYTF. The chain carries TRBV28 and TRBJ1-2; D may be TRBD1 (6 bases). V was trimmed by 5 bases and J by 4 bases, leaving 17 bases between them. The CDR3 loop spans 15 amino acids. Germline CDR1 is MDHEN and CDR2 is SYDVKM.

The rearrangement uses TRBV5-1 and TRBJ2-1; 7 bases map to TRBD1. Unmatched junction bases numbered 4, after V lost 5 bases and J lost 2 bases. Germline V lookup: CDR1 SGHRS, CDR2 YFSETQ. The CDR3 is made up of 14 amino acids. Written as DNA, the CDR3 is TGCGCCAGCAGATTTGACAGGGCCTACAATGAGCAGTTCTTC. Amino acids: CASRFDRAYNEQFF. Together with reference TRBV5-1 and TRBJ2-1, the CDR3 gives the full variable domain: KAGVTQTPRYLIKTRGQQVTLSCSPISGHRSVSWYQQTPGQGLQFLFEYFSETQRNKGNFPGRFSGRQFSNSRSEMNVSTLELGDSALYLCASRFDRAYNEQFFGPGTRLTVL.

The gene calls are TRBV11-3 and TRBJ2-5; 9 nucleotides align to TRBD1. The V gene's germline CDR1 is SGHNT and CDR2 YENEEA. V shed 3 bases and J 4 bases; nucleotides not matched to a gene: 6. The CDR3 consists of 15 residues. In DNA form, the CDR3 reads TGTGCCAGCAGCTTGGGACAGGGTGGGTCAGAGACCCAGTACTTC. It yields the protein CASSLGQGGSETQYF.

This CDR3 reads CAIGTIGSPSYEQYF. The CDR3 DNA sequence: TGTGCCATCGGGACTATTGGGAGCCCCTCCTACGAGCAGTACTTC. The chain recombines TRBV10-3 with TRBJ2-7; 7 nucleotides align to TRBD2. Germline trimming cut 8 bases from V and 0 bases from J; bases unmatched to any gene: 10. Germline V gives CDR1 ENHRY, CDR2 SYGVKD. This CDR3 contains 15 residues.

This chain connects TRBV19 to TRBJ2-7, with TRBD2 matching 8 bases. V shed 3 bases, J shed 7 bases, and the junction held 11 bases outside the gene matches. The CDR3 is 15 residues long. CDR1 is LNHDA, CDR2 SQIVND, per germline (reference sequence). Written as DNA, the CDR3 is TGTGCCAGTAGTATCGGACTAGCCGGGGAGGGTGAGCAGTACTTC. Its translation: CASSIGLAGEGEQYF.

The J gene is TRBJ2-7, the V gene TRBV10-2, with D unclear. The CDR3 totals 16 residues. V gave up 0 bases and J gave up 3 bases, with 15 bases separating them. Per germline, CDR1 WSHSY and CDR2 SAAADI. For the CDR3, the DNA is TGCGCCAGCAGTGAGTCTGGCCTCCCGTTCCTCTACGAGCAGTACTTC. This codes for CASSESGLPFLYEQYF.

The chain carries TRBV11-3 and TRBJ2-5, with D possibly being TRBD2 (6 bases). This CDR3 is built from 14 residues. Trimming removed 5 bases from V and 1 base from J, with 11 bases in between. Germline values: CDR1 SGHNT, CDR2 YENEEA. CDR3 DNA sequence: TGTGCCAGCAGCAGGGAGGCAGCCCAAGAGACCCAGTACTTC. Translated, it gives CASSREAAQETQYF.

The V call is TRBV28, the J call TRBJ1-2; TRBD1 matches at 9 bases. Looked up from germline, CDR1 is MDHEN and CDR2 is SYDVKM. V was pared by 5 bases and J by 8 bases, with 18 bases of the junction left unmatched. The CDR3 extends over 17 amino acids. CDR3: CASSRPGQGGGPGGYTF. CDR3 sequence (DNA): TGTGCCAGCAGTCGACCGGGACAGGGTGGAGGCCCAGGGGGCTACACCTTC.